This section outlines one T cell receptor beta chain sequence together with its context. These data originate in a study of sequential checkpoint blockade in melanoma. Study in general: Randomization was 1:1 between first-line nivolumab→ipilimumab and ipilimumab→nivolumab. About 89 pretreatment tumor DNA samples were TCRβ immunosequenced. Twenty-two patients had matched tumor biopsies before treatment and at week 13 after nivolumab or ipilimumab alone.

The CDR3 extends over 15 amino acids. Trimming left V 0 bases short and J 5 bases short, with 13 bases between. Per the germline V gene, CDR1 is SGHRS and CDR2 is YFSETQ. Profiling relied on immunoSEQ multiplex PCR, and the TCRdb table lists in-frame clones only, not all of them. Of about 7,300 clones in the sample, 23% are singletons; the top ten hold approximately 8.7%. Stated treatment: randomized to nivolumab then ipilimumab (arm A) or the reverse (arm B). This sample comprised tumor tissue (inferred from file names), obtained from a patient given nivolumab and ipilimumab in sequence. The TCR was taken from a human donor with melanoma. This sequence joins TRBV5-1 and TRBJ2-3, with TRBD1 as a possible D gene (6 bases). CDR3 residues: CASSLEYRVGDTQYF. The CDR3 DNA sequence: TGCGCCAGCAGCTTGGAATACAGGGTTGGAGATACGCAGTATTTT. The complete variable domain, with remaining parts taken from reference TRBV5-1 and TRBJ2-3, reads KAGVTQTPRYLIKTRGQQVTLSCSPISGHRSVSWYQQTPGQGLQFLFEYFSETQRNKGNFPGRFSGRQFSNSRSEMNVSTLELGDSALYLCASSLEYRVGDTQYFGPGTRLTVL.